Listed here are 18 T cell receptor beta chains from one sample, sequenced in a study of control samples from healthy donors and cancer patients. The assay was immunoSEQ multiplex PCR, and TCRdb's table has in-frame clones only and misses some. Of under 200,000 clones listed, 94% are singletons. Sequenced input: PBMCs. The source of these receptors is a man aged 60-69 years with colorectal cancer.

The chain links TRBV19 to TRBJ2-7, with D perhaps given as TRBD1 or TRBD2 (6 bases each). Germline CDR1 reads LNHDA; CDR2 reads SQIVND (reference sequence). Trimming removed 4 bases at V and 6 bases at J, with 31 bases between. The length of the CDR3 is 19 residues. As DNA, the CDR3 is TGTGCCAGTAGTAAGACGGGTAAACGGGGGCAAGGGCCTGCTGGCGAGCAGTACTTC. Translated: CASSKTGKRGQGPAGEQYF.

The chain carries TRBV28 and TRBJ2-7; TRBD1 matches at 8 bases. Losses at the gene ends were 3 bases for V and 4 bases for J; bases not matched to a gene: 5. CDR3 length: 14 residues. From germline, CDR1 is MDHEN and CDR2 SYDVKM. The CDR3 DNA reads as TGTGCCAGCAGTTTCGGGACAGGACCATACGAGCAGTACTTC. This gives the protein CASSFGTGPYEQYF.

This chain joins TRBV4-1 and TRBJ2-7; D is undetermined. The CDR3 has 14 amino acids. Trimming removed 0 bases at V and 4 bases at J, with 10 bases between. CDR1 MGHRA and CDR2 YSYEKL come from the germline V gene. DNA for the CDR3: TGCGCCAGCAGCCAAGATGTAGGATCTTACGAGCAGTACTTC. Translating it yields CASSQDVGSYEQYF.

V is TRBV5-4 and J is TRBJ1-6, with 7 bases lining up with TRBD1. The germline V gene encodes CDR1 SGHNT and CDR2 YYREEE (reference sequence). This CDR3 comprises 14 residues. The junction had 2 bases not matched to a gene; V was cut back by 2 bases and J by 6 bases. The CDR3 nucleotides read TGTGCCAGCAGCTTAAGACAGGGTAATTCACCCCTCCACTTT. Translating it yields CASSLRQGNSPLHF.

V usage is TRBV10-3 and J usage is TRBJ1-3; 8 positions agree with TRBD1. V dropped 4 bases and J dropped 4; count of bases not matched to a gene: 0. The CDR3 loop spans 13 amino acids. Germline V CDR1 and CDR2: ENHRY, SYGVKD. The CDR3 loop reads CAISGTGGNTIYF. The CDR3 nucleotides read TGTGCCATCAGTGGGACAGGGGGAAACACCATATATTTT.

The CDR3, as DNA: TGTGCCAGCAGCCGACAGGGGTTATACTCTGGGGCCAACGTCCTGACTTTC. As protein: CASSRQGLYSGANVLTF. The chain recombines TRBV27 with TRBJ2-6, with 8 positions matching TRBD1. The CDR3 has 17 residues. V shed 6 bases, J shed 0 bases, and the junction held 7 bases outside the gene matches. In germline, CDR1 is MNHEY, CDR2 SMNVEV (reference sequence).

The chain uses TRBV5-1 and TRBJ1-5; no reliable D call. The CDR3 is 15 amino acids. The germline gives CDR1 SGHRS, CDR2 YFSETQ. V dropped 1 base and J dropped 0 bases, with 8 bases sitting between them. CDR3 in DNA: TGCGCCAGCAGCTTGACCGGGAATAGCAATCAGCCCCAGCATTTT. Amino acids: CASSLTGNSNQPQHF. The full variable domain, with the rest looked up from reference TRBV5-1 and TRBJ1-5, is KAGVTQTPRYLIKTRGQQVTLSCSPISGHRSVSWYQQTPGQGLQFLFEYFSETQRNKGNFPGRFSGRQFSNSRSEMNVSTLELGDSALYLCASSLTGNSNQPQHFGDGTRLSIL.

The chain couples TRBV6-5 to TRBJ1-4; D perhaps matches TRBD1 (6 bases). This CDR3 has 12 residues. With 11 bases removed from V and 8 bases from J, the gap between germline ends came to 15 bases. Looked up from germline, CDR1 is MNHEY and CDR2 is SVGAGI. The CDR3 is CAVAGEGEKLFF. DNA for the CDR3: TGTGCCGTCGCAGGGGAAGGGGAAAAACTGTTTTTT.

The chain recombines TRBV6-1 with TRBJ1-3; perhaps TRBD1 as D (5 bases). The CDR3 sequence is 16 residues long. Germline assignment: CDR1 MNHNS and CDR2 SASEGT. V lost 4 bases, J lost 4 bases, and 17 bases lay in between. CDR3 nucleotide sequence: TGTGCCAGCAGTGTGCCGGGGGAGGTCTCCGGAAACACCATATATTTT. Amino acids: CASSVPGEVSGNTIYF.

This clone was seen once. The chain links TRBV7-7 to TRBJ1-1; D gene uncertain. The CDR3 loop spans 13 amino acids. Per germline, CDR1 SSHAT and CDR2 FNYEAQ (reference sequence). Deletions cut 5 bases from V and 1 base from J, with 8 bases between. CDR3 DNA sequence: TGTGCCAGCAGCGCCCAGGCGAACACTGAAGCTTTCTTT. Residues: CASSAQANTEAFF.

The DNA of the CDR3 is TGTGCCAGCAGTCCACAGGGGACCCAAGAGACCCAGTACTTC. This sequence encodes CASSPQGTQETQYF. The chain employs TRBV6-5 and TRBJ2-5, with 7 bases fitting TRBD1. The CDR3 totals 14 residues. Trimming removed 5 bases from V and 1 base from J; junction bases left unmatched: 4. The germline CDR1 and CDR2 sequences are MNHEY and SVGAGI.

CDR3: CASSLQEASGAFF. For the CDR3, the DNA is TGTGCCAGCAGTTTACAAGAGGCTTCGGGGGCTTTCTTT. The J gene is TRBJ1-1, the V gene TRBV27; no firm D call. Between the trimmed V and J ends, which lost 2 bases and 11 bases, there was a span of 15 bases. The CDR3 has 13 amino acids. CDR1 and CDR2 from the germline V gene are MNHEY and SMNVEV (reference sequence).

The V call is TRBV24-1, the J call TRBJ1-2; possibly TRBD1 for D (6 bases). CDR1 is KGHDR and CDR2 is SFDVKD in the germline V gene. The V gene lost 3 bases and the J gene lost 8 bases, with 15 bases spanning the gap. CDR3 length: 14 amino acids. CDR3 in DNA: TGTGCCACCAGTGATCCAAAACAGGGTAACGGCTACACCTTC. Protein sequence: CATSDPKQGNGYTF.

This clone was seen a single time. This chain joins TRBV4-2 and TRBJ1-3; no definite D call. This CDR3 is built from 16 residues. The V gene lost 0 bases and the J gene lost 0 bases, with 9 bases spanning the gap. CDR1 LGHNA and CDR2 YNFKEQ come from the germline V gene. The DNA of the CDR3 is TGTGCCAGCAGCCAAGATTTCGGTCTCTCTGGAAACACCATATATTTT. Its translation: CASSQDFGLSGNTIYF.

CDR3 nucleotides: TGCGCCAGCAGCACATGGACAGGGGGCGTAAACACCATATATTTT. It is translated as CASSTWTGGVNTIYF. This chain joins TRBV5-1 and TRBJ1-3; TRBD1 aligns across 11 bases. Trimming removed 4 bases from V and 6 bases from J; junction bases left unmatched: 6. CDR1 is SGHRS and CDR2 is YFSETQ in the germline V gene. CDR3 length equals 15 residues.

The rearrangement joins TRBV30 to TRBJ1-2; D remains unclear. The CDR3 sequence is 11 residues long. CDR1 and CDR2 from the germline V gene are GTSNPN and SVGIG (reference sequence). V shed 5 bases and J shed 8 bases, with 12 bases lying between them. CDR3 in DNA: TGTGCCTGGGGAGTGAGAGGCGGCTACACCTTC. This gives the protein CAWGVRGGYTF.

In this sample, this clone turned up once. The V gene is TRBV5-5, the J gene TRBJ2-7; 11 nucleotides match TRBD2. The V segment lost 0 bases and the J segment 0 bases; nucleotides outside the gene matches: 2. CDR1 is SGHKS, CDR2 YYEKEE, per germline (reference sequence). This CDR3 is 16 amino acids long. CDR3 bases: TGTGCCAGCAGCTTGGGACTAGCGGGGACCTCCTACGAGCAGTACTTC. Translation: CASSLGLAGTSYEQYF.

The chain is built from TRBV4-1 and TRBJ1-2, with TRBD1 matching 7 bases. The CDR3 is made up of 15 amino acids. Germline V CDR1 and CDR2: MGHRA, YSYEKL. V dropped 0 bases and J dropped 4; count of bases not matched to a gene: 5. The CDR3 loop reads CASSQDPGGTYGYTF. CDR3 DNA: TGCGCCAGCAGCCAAGACCCAGGGGGGACCTATGGCTACACCTTC.